This T cell receptor beta chain was sequenced during a study of beta chain features in type 1 diabetes. The sequenced template was cDNA made from the entire isolated RNA. Generated by immunoSEQ multiplex PCR, the TCRdb table keeps only in-frame clones and is missing some. The sample holds fewer than 350,000 clones, about 7.8% seen once. The CDR3 has 17 amino acids. CDR1 and CDR2 from the germline V gene are SGHTA and FQGNSA. V lost 4 bases and J 5 bases, leaving 20 bases between the germline ends. Sorted CD4+ subsets: naive, central memory, regulatory, stem cell-like memory (CD45RO/CCR7/CD25/CD127/CD95/CD27 panel).

The V call is TRBV7-2, the J call TRBJ1-4, with D uncertain. Sequencing used central memory CD4+ T cells from blood. This TCR was sampled from a woman aged 18 to 35 in good health. The CDR3 region is CASSSHQRWAVNEKLFF. CDR3 in DNA: TGTGCCAGCAGCTCACATCAGAGGTGGGCCGTAAATGAAAAACTGTTTTTT.